Included here is one T cell receptor (beta chain) sequence, with context. Its antigen is unknown. This specimen belongs to a study of cytomegalovirus exposure and HLA in healthy donors. Background on the study: An earlier analysis found roughly 110 million unique TCR beta sequences from 200 million or so T cells.

Germline CDR1 and CDR2: MNHNY and SVGAGI (reference sequence). Trimming removed 4 bases from V and 0 bases from J; junction bases left unmatched: 2. This CDR3 has 14 residues. PCR was performed using 60 Vbeta and 13 Jbeta primers. TCRdb's copy holds only in-frame clones and misses some; the assay was immunoSEQ multiplex PCR. The sample holds some 130,000 clones, roughly 78% seen once. Findings and caveats of the study: Roughly uniform sequencing depth across donors was assumed, possibly incorrectly. Researchers reported in a later analysis that a missense DCLRE1C variant was tied to TCR beta V- and J-gene trimming. The study recorded about 150 TCR beta chains that were cytomegalovirus-associated.

Sequencing was done on a sample of PBMCs. The chain is built from TRBV6-6 and TRBJ2-7, with 8 bases matching TRBD1. This receptor was obtained from a man in his forties in good health and CMV-seropositive. CDR3 amino acids: CASSSQGASYEQYF. In DNA, the CDR3 is TGTGCCAGCAGTTCCCAGGGGGCCTCCTACGAGCAGTACTTC.